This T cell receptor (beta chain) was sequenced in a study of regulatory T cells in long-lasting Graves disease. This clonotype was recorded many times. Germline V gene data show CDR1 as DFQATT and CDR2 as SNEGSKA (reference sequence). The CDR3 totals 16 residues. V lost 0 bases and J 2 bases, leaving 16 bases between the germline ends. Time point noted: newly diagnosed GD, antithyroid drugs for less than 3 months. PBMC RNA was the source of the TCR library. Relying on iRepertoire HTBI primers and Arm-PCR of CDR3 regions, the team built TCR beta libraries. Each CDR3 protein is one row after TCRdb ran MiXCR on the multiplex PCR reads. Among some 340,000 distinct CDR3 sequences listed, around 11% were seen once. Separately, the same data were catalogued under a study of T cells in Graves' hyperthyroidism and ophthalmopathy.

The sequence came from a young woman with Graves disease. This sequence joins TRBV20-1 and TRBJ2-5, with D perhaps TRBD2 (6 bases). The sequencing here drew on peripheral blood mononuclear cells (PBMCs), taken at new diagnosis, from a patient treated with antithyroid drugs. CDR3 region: CSARDIWDSSQETQYF. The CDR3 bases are TGCAGTGCTAGAGATATCTGGGACTCCTCTCAAGAGACCCAGTACTTC.